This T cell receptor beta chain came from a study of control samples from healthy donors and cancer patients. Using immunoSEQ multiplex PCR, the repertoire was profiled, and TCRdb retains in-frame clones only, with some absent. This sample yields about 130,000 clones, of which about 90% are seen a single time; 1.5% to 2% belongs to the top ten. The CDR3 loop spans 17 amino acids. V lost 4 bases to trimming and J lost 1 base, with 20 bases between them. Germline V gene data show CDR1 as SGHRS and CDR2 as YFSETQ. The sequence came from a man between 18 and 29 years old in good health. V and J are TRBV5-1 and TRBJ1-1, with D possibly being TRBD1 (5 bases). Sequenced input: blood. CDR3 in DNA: TGCGCCAGCAGCGCAATGGGGAGGACGGGACCGAACACTGAAGCTTTCTTT. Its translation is CASSAMGRTGPNTEAFF.